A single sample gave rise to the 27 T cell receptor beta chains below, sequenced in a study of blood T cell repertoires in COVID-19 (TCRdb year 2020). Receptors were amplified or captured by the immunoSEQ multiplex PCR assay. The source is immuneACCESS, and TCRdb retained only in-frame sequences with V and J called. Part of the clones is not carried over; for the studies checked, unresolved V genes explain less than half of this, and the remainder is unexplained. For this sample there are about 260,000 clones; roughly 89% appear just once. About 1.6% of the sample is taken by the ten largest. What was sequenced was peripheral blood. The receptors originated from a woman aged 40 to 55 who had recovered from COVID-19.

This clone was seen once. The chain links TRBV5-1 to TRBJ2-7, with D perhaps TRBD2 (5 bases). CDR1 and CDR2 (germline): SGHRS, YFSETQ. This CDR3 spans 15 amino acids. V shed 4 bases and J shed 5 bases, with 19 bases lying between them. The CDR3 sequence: CASSLALAGMDEQYF. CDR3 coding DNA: TGCGCCAGCAGCCTGGCCCTCGCCGGGATGGACGAGCAGTACTTC. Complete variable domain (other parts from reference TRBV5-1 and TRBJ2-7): KAGVTQTPRYLIKTRGQQVTLSCSPISGHRSVSWYQQTPGQGLQFLFEYFSETQRNKGNFPGRFSGRQFSNSRSEMNVSTLELGDSALYLCASSLALAGMDEQYFGPGTRLTVT.

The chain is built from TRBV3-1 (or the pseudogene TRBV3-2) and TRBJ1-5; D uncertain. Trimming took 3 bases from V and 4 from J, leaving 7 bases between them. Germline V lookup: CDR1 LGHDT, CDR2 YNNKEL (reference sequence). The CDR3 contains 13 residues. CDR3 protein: CASSQRGNQPQHF. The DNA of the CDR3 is TGTGCCAGCAGCCAGCGGGGAAATCAGCCCCAGCATTTT.

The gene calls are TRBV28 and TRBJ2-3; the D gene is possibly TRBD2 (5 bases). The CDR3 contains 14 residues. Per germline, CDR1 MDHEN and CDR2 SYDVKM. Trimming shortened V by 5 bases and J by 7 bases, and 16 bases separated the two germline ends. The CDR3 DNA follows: TGTGCCAGCAGTAGCTCCCTCGAGGGCAATACGCAGTATTTT. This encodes CASSSSLEGNTQYF.

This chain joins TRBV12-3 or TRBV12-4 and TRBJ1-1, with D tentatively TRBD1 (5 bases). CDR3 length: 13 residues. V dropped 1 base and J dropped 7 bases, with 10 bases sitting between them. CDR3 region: CASSLGGVGEAFF. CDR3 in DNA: TGTGCCAGCAGTTTAGGGGGGGTCGGTGAAGCTTTCTTT.

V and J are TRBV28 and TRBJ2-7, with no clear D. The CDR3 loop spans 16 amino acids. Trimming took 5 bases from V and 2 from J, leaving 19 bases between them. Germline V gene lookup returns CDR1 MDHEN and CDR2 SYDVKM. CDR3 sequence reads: CASSPIEVARAYEQYF. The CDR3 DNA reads TGTGCCAGCAGTCCCATTGAAGTTGCCCGGGCCTACGAGCAGTACTTC.

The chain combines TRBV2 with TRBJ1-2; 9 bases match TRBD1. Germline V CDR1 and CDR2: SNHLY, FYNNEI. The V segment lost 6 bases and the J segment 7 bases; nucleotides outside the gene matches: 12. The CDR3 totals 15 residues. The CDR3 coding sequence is TGTGCCAGCAGCGCCTCAATACAGGGGGCGGTTGGCTACACCTTC. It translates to CASSASIQGAVGYTF. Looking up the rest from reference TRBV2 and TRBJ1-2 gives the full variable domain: EPEVTQTPSHQVTQMGQEVILRCVPISNHLYFYWYRQILGQKVEFLVSFYNNEISEKSEIFDDQFSVERPDGSNFTLKIRSTKLEDSAMYFCASSASIQGAVGYTFGSGTRLTVV.

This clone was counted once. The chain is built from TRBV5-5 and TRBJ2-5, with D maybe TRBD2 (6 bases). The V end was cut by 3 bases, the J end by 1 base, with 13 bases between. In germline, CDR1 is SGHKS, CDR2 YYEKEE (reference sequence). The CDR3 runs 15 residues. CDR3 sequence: CASSWRDWAQETQYF. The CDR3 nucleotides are TGTGCCAGCAGCTGGCGGGATTGGGCCCAAGAGACCCAGTACTTC.

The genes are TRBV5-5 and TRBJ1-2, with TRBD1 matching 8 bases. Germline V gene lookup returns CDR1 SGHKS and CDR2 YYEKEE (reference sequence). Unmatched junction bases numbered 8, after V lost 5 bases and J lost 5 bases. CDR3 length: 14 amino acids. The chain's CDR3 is CASRPGQGWYGYTF. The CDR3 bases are TGTGCCAGCAGGCCTGGACAGGGTTGGTATGGCTACACCTTC.

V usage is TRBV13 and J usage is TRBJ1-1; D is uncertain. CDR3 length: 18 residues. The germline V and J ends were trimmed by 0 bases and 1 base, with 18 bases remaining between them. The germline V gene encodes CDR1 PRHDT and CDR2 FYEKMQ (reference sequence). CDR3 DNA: TGTGCCAGCAGCTTAGGTTCTGGAGTTGGTCACCCGAACACTGAAGCTTTCTTT. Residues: CASSLGSGVGHPNTEAFF.

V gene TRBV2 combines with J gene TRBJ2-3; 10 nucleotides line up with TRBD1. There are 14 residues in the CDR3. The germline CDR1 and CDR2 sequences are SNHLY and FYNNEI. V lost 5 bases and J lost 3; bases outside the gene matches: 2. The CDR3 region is CASSRDRGTDTQYF. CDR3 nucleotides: TGTGCCAGCAGTCGGGACAGGGGAACAGATACGCAGTATTTT.

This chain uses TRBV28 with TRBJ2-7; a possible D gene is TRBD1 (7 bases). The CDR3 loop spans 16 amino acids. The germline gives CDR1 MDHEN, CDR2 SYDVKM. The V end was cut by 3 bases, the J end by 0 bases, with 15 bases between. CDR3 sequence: CASSFPRQGLSYEQYF. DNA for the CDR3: TGTGCCAGCAGTTTCCCCCGACAGGGACTCTCCTACGAGCAGTACTTC. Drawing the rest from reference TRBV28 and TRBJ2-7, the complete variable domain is DVKVTQSSRYLVKRTGEKVFLECVQDMDHENMFWYRQDPGLGLRLIYFSYDVKMKEKGDIPEGYSVSREKKERFSLILESASTNQTSMYLCASSFPRQGLSYEQYFGPGTRLTVT.

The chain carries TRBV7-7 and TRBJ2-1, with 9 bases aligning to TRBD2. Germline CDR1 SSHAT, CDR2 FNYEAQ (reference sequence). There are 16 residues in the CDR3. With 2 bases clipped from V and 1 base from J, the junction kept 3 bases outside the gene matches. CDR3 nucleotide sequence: TGTGCCAGCAGCTTATTAGCGGGAGTATCCTACAATGAGCAGTTCTTC. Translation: CASSLLAGVSYNEQFF.

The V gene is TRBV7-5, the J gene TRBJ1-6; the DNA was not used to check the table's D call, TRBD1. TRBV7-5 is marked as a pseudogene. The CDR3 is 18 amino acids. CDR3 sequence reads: CVRSLVNFGQGLYSPLHF. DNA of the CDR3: TGTGTCAGAAGCTTAGTAAATTTCGGACAGGGACTTTATTCACCCCTCCACTTT.

DNA of the CDR3: TGCGCCAGCAGCCTCCGCTCGGGACAGGGTGATGATACGCAGTATTTT. Translating gives CASSLRSGQGDDTQYF. This rearrangement joins TRBV4-1 to TRBJ2-3, with 9 nucleotides matching TRBD1. Germline values: CDR1 MGHRA, CDR2 YSYEKL. Unmatched junction bases numbered 11, after V lost 4 bases and J lost 6 bases. This CDR3 comprises 16 residues.

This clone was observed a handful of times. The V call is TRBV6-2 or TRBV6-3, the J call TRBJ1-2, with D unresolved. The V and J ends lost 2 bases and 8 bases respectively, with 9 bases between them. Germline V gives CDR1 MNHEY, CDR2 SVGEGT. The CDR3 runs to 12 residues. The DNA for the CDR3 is TGTGCCAGCAGTTACGAAGGGAGAGGCTACACCTTC. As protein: CASSYEGRGYTF.

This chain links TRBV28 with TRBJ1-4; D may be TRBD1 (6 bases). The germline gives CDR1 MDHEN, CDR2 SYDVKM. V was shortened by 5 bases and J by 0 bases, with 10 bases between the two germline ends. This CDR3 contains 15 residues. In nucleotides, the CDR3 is TGTGCCAGCAGTGACAGGCTCGCAACTAATGAAAAACTGTTTTTT. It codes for CASSDRLATNEKLFF. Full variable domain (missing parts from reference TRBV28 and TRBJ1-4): DVKVTQSSRYLVKRTGEKVFLECVQDMDHENMFWYRQDPGLGLRLIYFSYDVKMKEKGDIPEGYSVSREKKERFSLILESASTNQTSMYLCASSDRLATNEKLFFGSGTQLSVL.

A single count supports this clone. CDR3 nucleotide sequence: TGTGCCAGCAGTCTGAGCTCTGGGGCCAACGTCCTGACTTTC. It is translated as CASSLSSGANVLTF. The V call is TRBV2, the J call TRBJ2-6, with D unclear. V lost 5 bases, J lost 0 bases, and 5 bases lay in between. The CDR3 consists of 14 residues. Germline V lookup: CDR1 SNHLY, CDR2 FYNNEI.

The CDR3 coding sequence is TGTGCCAGCAGCTCAAGCACAGATACGCAGTATTTT. Its translation: CASSSSTDTQYF. V is TRBV11-2 and J is TRBJ2-3; D not certain. CDR3 length: 12 amino acids. CDR1 is SGHAT and CDR2 is FQNNGV in the germline V gene. The V end lost 4 bases, the J end lost 0 bases, and 2 bases lay between the germline ends.

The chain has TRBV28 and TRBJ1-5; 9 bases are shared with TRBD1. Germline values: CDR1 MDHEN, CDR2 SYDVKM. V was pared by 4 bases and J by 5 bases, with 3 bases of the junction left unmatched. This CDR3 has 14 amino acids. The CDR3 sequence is CASSSGTGYQPQHF. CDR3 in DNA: TGTGCCAGCAGTTCTGGGACAGGGTATCAGCCCCAGCATTTT.

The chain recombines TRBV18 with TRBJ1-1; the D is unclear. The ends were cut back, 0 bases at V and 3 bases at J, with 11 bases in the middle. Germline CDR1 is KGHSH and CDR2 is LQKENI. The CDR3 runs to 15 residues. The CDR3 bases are TGTGCCAGCTCACCACCGGCTGGGAGGGACACTGAAGCTTTCTTT. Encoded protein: CASSPPAGRDTEAFF.

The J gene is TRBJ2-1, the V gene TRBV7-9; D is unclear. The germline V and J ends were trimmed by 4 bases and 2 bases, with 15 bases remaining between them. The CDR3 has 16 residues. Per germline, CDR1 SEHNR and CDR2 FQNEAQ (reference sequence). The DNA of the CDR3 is TGTGCCAGCAGCTCACCCCAACCACTGACCTACAATGAGCAGTTCTTC. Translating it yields CASSSPQPLTYNEQFF.

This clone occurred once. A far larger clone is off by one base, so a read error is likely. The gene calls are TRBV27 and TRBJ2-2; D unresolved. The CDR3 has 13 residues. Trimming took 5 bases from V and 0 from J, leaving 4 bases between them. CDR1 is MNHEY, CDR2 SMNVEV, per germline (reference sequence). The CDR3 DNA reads TGTGCCAGCAGTCCCACGAACACCGGGGAGCTGTTTTTT. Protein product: CASSPTNTGELFF.

CDR3 sequence: CASSVDRGRSHGYTF. The CDR3 coding sequence is TGTGCCAGCAGCGTCGACAGGGGGCGCTCCCATGGCTACACCTTC. This rearrangement joins TRBV5-4 to TRBJ1-2; TRBD1 agrees at 10 bases. The CDR3 is made up of 15 amino acids. V lost 4 bases to trimming and J lost 6 bases; unmatched junction nucleotides: 9. Germline lookup yields CDR1 SGHNT and CDR2 YYREEE (reference sequence).

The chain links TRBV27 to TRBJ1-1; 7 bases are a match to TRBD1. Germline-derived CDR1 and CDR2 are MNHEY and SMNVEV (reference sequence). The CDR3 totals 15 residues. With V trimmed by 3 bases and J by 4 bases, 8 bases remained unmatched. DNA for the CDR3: TGTGCCAGCAGTTTGGAGCCGCCAGGGGGCACTGAAGCTTTCTTT. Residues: CASSLEPPGGTEAFF.

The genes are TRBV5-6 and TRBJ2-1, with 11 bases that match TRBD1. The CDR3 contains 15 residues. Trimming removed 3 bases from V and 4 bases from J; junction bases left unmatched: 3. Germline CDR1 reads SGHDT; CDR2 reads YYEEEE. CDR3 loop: CASSWRDRGYNEQFF. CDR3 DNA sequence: TGTGCCAGCAGCTGGCGGGACAGGGGGTACAATGAGCAGTTCTTC.

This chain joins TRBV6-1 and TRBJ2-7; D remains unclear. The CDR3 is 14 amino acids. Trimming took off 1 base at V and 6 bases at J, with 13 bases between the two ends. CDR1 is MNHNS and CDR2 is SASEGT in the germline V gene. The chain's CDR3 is CASSEVPSKVEQYF. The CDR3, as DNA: TGTGCCAGCAGTGAAGTCCCTAGTAAGGTCGAGCAGTACTTC.

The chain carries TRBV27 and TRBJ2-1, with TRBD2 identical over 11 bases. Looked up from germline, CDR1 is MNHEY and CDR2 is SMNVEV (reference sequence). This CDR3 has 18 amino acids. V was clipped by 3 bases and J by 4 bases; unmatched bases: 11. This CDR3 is CASSFEAISGGEYNEQFF. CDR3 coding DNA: TGTGCCAGCAGTTTTGAAGCGATTAGCGGGGGGGAATACAATGAGCAGTTCTTC.